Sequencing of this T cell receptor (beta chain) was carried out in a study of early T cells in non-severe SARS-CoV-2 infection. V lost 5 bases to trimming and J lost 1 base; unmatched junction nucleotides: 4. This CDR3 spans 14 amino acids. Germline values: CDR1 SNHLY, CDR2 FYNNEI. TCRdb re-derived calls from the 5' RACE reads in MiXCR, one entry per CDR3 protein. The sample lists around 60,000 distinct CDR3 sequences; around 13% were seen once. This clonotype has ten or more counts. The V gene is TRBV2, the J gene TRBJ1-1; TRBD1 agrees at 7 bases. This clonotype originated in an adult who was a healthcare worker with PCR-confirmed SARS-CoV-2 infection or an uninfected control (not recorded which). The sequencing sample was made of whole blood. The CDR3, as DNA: TGTGCCAGCAGTCTATACAGGGGGAACACTGAAGCTTTCTTT. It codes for CASSLYRGNTEAFF.